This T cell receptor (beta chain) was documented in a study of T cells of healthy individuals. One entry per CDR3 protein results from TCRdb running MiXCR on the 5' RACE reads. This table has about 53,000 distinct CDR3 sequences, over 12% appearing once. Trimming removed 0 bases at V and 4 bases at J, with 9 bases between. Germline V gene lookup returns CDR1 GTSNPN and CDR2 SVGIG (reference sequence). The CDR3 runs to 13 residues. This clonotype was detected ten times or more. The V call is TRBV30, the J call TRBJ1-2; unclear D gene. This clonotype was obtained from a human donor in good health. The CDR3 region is CAWSVVVGYGYTF. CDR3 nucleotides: TGTGCCTGGAGTGTGGTGGTCGGCTATGGCTACACCTTC.